These 10 T cell receptor beta chains share one sample of origin, sequenced in a study of blood T cell repertoires in COVID-19. Sequenced by immunoSEQ multiplex PCR; TCRdb stores in-frame clones only, minus some. The profile shows almost 500,000 clones, roughly nine tenths of them singletons. What was sequenced was PBMCs or T cells enriched from blood (not recorded which). These receptors all come from a woman aged 60-75 years who had recovered from COVID-19.

This clone occurred once. The genes are TRBV5-5 and TRBJ2-3; D call uncertain. From germline, CDR1 is SGHKS and CDR2 YYEKEE (reference sequence). The CDR3 contains 13 residues. Trimming cost V 0 bases and J 0 bases, with 2 bases left between them. DNA for the CDR3: TGTGCCAGCAGCTTGGCTAGCACAGATACGCAGTATTTT. This translates into CASSLASTDTQYF.

The V gene is TRBV4-1, the J gene TRBJ2-1; 7 bases are shared with TRBD2. The germline CDR1 and CDR2 sequences are MGHRA and YSYEKL. J was trimmed by 1 base and V by 0 bases; bases with no gene match: 3. This CDR3 region has 16 residues. In nucleotides, the CDR3 is TGCGCCAGCAGCCAAGATCCGGGACTATCCTACAATGAGCAGTTCTTC. Translated, it gives CASSQDPGLSYNEQFF.

This clone has only one observation. This sequence joins TRBV3-1 (or the pseudogene TRBV3-2) and TRBJ2-1, with 11 bases identical to TRBD2. Germline CDR1 is LGHDT and CDR2 is YNNKEL (reference sequence). The V segment lost 4 bases and the J segment 4 bases; nucleotides outside the gene matches: 6. There are 16 residues in the CDR3. The chain's CDR3 is CASSPNLAGGYNEQFF. CDR3 nucleotides: TGTGCCAGCAGCCCAAACCTAGCGGGGGGTTACAATGAGCAGTTCTTC.

V gene TRBV25-1 combines with J gene TRBJ1-5; maybe TRBD1 (6 bases). Germline loops: CDR1 MGHDK, CDR2 SYGVNS. The CDR3 sequence is 15 residues long. V lost 4 bases and J lost 5, with 15 bases in between. CDR3 loop: CASSGTGPPYQPQHF. DNA for the CDR3: TGTGCCAGCAGTGGAACAGGGCCCCCCTATCAGCCCCAGCATTTT.

This chain links TRBV3-1 (or the pseudogene TRBV3-2) with TRBJ2-3; 11 positions agree with TRBD2. This CDR3 region has 14 residues. Germline V gene data show CDR1 as LGHDT and CDR2 as YNNKEL (reference sequence). V was pared by 1 base and J by 8 bases, with 2 bases of the junction left unmatched. The CDR3 DNA reads TGTGCCAGCAGCCAAGGAGGGACTAGCGGTACGCAGTATTTT. It translates to CASSQGGTSGTQYF.

The chain carries TRBV30 and TRBJ1-1; the D gene is possibly TRBD1 (6 bases). V lost 3 bases and J 6 bases, leaving 14 bases between the germline ends. The CDR3 length is 13 residues. CDR1 and CDR2 from the germline V gene are GTSNPN and SVGIG (reference sequence). The CDR3 DNA sequence: TGTGCCTGGAGCCTTCTGGGGGCGGCTGAAGCTTTCTTT. Translation gives CAWSLLGAAEAFF.

The CDR3: CASSTTGYSNQPQHF. The DNA for the CDR3 is TGTGCCAGTAGTACGACAGGGTATAGCAATCAGCCCCAGCATTTT. The chain has TRBV19 and TRBJ1-5; the match to TRBD1 covers 7 bases. CDR1 LNHDA and CDR2 SQIVND come from the germline V gene (reference sequence). The junction had 3 bases not matched to a gene; V was cut back by 4 bases and J by 0 bases. This CDR3 has 15 amino acids.

CDR3 bases: TGTGCCAGCAGCTCATCCAGGACAGGGGAGTCCTACACCTTC. This sequence encodes CASSSSRTGESYTF. The V call is TRBV7-2, the J call TRBJ1-2; 9 nucleotides line up with TRBD1. Per germline, CDR1 SGHTA and CDR2 FQGNSA. This CDR3 region has 14 residues. The trim removed 4 bases at V and 10 bases at J, leaving 10 bases unmatched.

The rearrangement uses TRBV4-1 and TRBJ2-2, with 7 bases lining up with TRBD1. After removal of 2 bases from V and 0 bases from J, the junction contained 12 bases not matched to a gene. The CDR3 runs to 19 residues. Germline CDR1 MGHRA, CDR2 YSYEKL. The CDR3 is CASSQIGTEIGPNTGELFF. The CDR3 bases are TGCGCCAGCAGCCAAATCGGGACAGAGATCGGCCCGAACACCGGGGAGCTGTTTTTT.

The chain joins TRBV2 to TRBJ2-3; perhaps TRBD1 as D (6 bases). With 5 bases removed from V and 2 bases from J, the gap between germline ends came to 11 bases. CDR3 size: 14 residues. Per germline, CDR1 SNHLY and CDR2 FYNNEI. CDR3 nucleotide sequence: TGTGCCAGCAGTAATGACAGGACCACAGATACGCAGTATTTT. Translation gives CASSNDRTTDTQYF.